This passage covers 9 T cell receptor beta chains from one sample sequenced in a study of identical twins. One entry per CDR3 protein, called by TCRdb with MiXCR from the 5' RACE reads. The sample carries about 550,000 distinct CDR3 sequences, under 25% recorded once. The same data also contributed to another study, on yellow fever vaccine responses in identical twins.

The sequenced sample was CD4+ T cells sorted from blood. These TCRs come from a young woman in good health.

The chain joins TRBV5-1 to TRBJ2-2; TRBD1 aligns across 9 bases. The germline V gene has CDR1 SGHRS and CDR2 YFSETQ. Trimming cost V 4 bases and J 2 bases; bases outside gene matches: 6. There are 16 residues in the CDR3. In DNA form, the CDR3 reads TGCGCCAGCAGCGTACAGGGGGCTAGAAACACCGGGGAGCTGTTTTTT. It specifies CASSVQGARNTGELFF.

The chain recombines TRBV7-9 with TRBJ2-5; TRBD1 might be the D (6 bases). The CDR3 has 16 residues. The ends were cut back, 5 bases at V and 5 bases at J, with 21 bases in the middle. CDR1 and CDR2 from the germline V gene are SEHNR and FQNEAQ (reference sequence). CDR3 loop: CASSPYLTGSEETQYF. The DNA of the CDR3 is TGTGCCAGCAGCCCCTACCTGACAGGATCCGAGGAGACCCAGTACTTC.

The rearrangement joins TRBV29-1 to TRBJ2-7; TRBD1 matches 9 bases. Germline CDR1 and CDR2: SQVTM and ANQGSEA. The CDR3 runs to 17 residues. The V segment lost 3 bases and the J segment 0 bases; nucleotides outside the gene matches: 12. Here the CDR3 reads CSVDSRDRASNSYEQYV. DNA of the CDR3: TGCAGCGTTGATTCGCGGGACAGGGCCTCAAACTCCTACGAGCAGTACGTC.

The chain employs TRBV6-1 and TRBJ2-1, with 11 positions matching TRBD2. Germline loops: CDR1 MNHNS, CDR2 SASEGT. With V trimmed by 2 bases and J by 1 base, 7 bases remained unmatched. CDR3 length: 18 amino acids. CDR3 loop: CASSERSLAGESYNEQFF. In nucleotides, the CDR3 is TGTGCCAGCAGTGAACGTTCACTAGCGGGGGAGTCCTACAATGAGCAGTTCTTC.

The chain couples TRBV6-2 or TRBV6-3 to TRBJ2-3; perhaps TRBD2 as D (7 bases). The V gene lost 8 bases and the J gene lost 0 bases, with 18 bases spanning the gap. The CDR3 is 16 residues long. Germline CDR1 reads MNHEY; CDR2 reads SVGEGT. The CDR3 spells CASGGGQTYSTDTQYF. Written as DNA, the CDR3 is TGTGCCAGCGGCGGGGGCCAGACTTATAGCACAGATACGCAGTATTTT.

This clonotype was observed a handful of times. The rearrangement links TRBV9 to TRBJ2-1; TRBD2 matches at 11 bases. Germline values: CDR1 SGDLS, CDR2 YYNGEE. V dropped 3 bases and J dropped 4; count of bases not matched to a gene: 6. The CDR3 sequence is 16 residues long. CDR3 nucleotides: TGTGCCAGCAGCGGCGCCGGGACTAGCGGTTACAATGAGCAGTTCTTC. It translates to CASSGAGTSGYNEQFF.

This clonotype was seen a handful of times. The chain carries TRBV20-1 and TRBJ1-2; 10 nucleotides agree with TRBD1. CDR3 length equals 14 residues. From germline, CDR1 is DFQATT and CDR2 SNEGSKA (reference sequence). V shed 3 bases, J shed 2 bases, and the junction held 3 bases outside the gene matches. The CDR3 protein is CSASGGQGNYGYTF. CDR3 bases: TGCAGTGCTAGCGGGGGACAGGGGAACTATGGCTACACCTTC.

This clonotype was detected ten times or more. The J gene is TRBJ2-5, the V gene TRBV18; a possible D gene is TRBD2 (5 bases). V was clipped by 2 bases and J by 5 bases, with 9 bases between them. The CDR3 loop spans 13 amino acids. Germline V CDR1 and CDR2: KGHSH, LQKENI. In nucleotides, the CDR3 is TGTGCCAGCTCACCAGGACTGGGGGAGACCCAGTACTTC. Translated: CASSPGLGETQYF. Together with reference TRBV18 and TRBJ2-5, the CDR3 gives the full variable domain: NAGVMQNPRHLVRRRGQEARLRCSPMKGHSHVYWYRQLPEEGLKFMVYLQKENIIDESGMPKERFSAEFPKEGPSILRIQQVVRGDSAAYFCASSPGLGETQYFGPGTRLLVL.

The V and J genes are TRBV7-9 and TRBJ2-3, with D perhaps TRBD2 (6 bases). Germline V CDR1 and CDR2: SEHNR, FQNEAQ (reference sequence). Trimming pared 8 bases from V and 0 bases from J, leaving 12 bases between. The CDR3 extends over 14 amino acids. CDR3 sequence: CASRAGDSTDTQYF. CDR3 in DNA: TGTGCCAGCCGAGCGGGCGATAGCACAGATACGCAGTATTTT.